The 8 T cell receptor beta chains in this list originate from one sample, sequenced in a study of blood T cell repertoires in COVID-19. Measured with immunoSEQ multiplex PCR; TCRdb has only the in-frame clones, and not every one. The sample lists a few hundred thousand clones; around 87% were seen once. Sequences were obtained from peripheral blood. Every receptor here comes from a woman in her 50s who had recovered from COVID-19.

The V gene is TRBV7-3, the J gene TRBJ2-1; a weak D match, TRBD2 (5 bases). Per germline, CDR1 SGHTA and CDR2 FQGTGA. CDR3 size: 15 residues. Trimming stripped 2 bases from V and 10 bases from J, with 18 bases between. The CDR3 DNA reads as TGTGCCAGCAGCTTAGGGGATGTTAGGACGGGGGAGCAGTTCTTC. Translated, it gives CASSLGDVRTGEQFF.

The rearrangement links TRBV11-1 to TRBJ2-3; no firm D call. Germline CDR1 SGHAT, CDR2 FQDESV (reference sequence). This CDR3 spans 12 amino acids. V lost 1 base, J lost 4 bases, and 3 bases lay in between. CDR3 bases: TGTGCCAGCAGCTTAGGAGCAGATACGCAGTATTTT. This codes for CASSLGADTQYF.

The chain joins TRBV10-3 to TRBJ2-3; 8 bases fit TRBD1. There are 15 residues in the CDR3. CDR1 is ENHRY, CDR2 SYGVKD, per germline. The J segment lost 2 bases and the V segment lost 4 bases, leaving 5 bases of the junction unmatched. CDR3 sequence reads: CAISGPTGVTDTQYF. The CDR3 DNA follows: TGTGCCATCAGTGGACCGACAGGGGTCACAGATACGCAGTATTTT.

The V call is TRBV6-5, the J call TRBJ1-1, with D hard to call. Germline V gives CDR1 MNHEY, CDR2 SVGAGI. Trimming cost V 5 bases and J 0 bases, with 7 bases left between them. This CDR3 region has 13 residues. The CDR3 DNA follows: TGTGCCAGCAGTCTAGTCATGAACACTGAAGCTTTCTTT. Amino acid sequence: CASSLVMNTEAFF.

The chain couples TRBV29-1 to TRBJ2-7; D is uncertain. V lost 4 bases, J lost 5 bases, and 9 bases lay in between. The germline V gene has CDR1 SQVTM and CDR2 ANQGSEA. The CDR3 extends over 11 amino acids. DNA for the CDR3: TGCAGCGTTGGTTCGCGCCACGAGCAGTACTTC. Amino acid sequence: CSVGSRHEQYF.

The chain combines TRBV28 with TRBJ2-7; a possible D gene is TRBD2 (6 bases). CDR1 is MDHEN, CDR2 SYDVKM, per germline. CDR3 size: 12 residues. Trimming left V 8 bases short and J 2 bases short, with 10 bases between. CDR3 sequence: CASGRDTYEQYF. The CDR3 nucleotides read TGTGCCAGCGGGCGGGATACCTACGAGCAGTACTTC.

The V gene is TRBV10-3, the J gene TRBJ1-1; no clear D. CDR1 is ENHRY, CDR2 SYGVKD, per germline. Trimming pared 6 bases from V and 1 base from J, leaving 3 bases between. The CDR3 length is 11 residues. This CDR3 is CAIRANTEAFF. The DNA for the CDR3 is TGTGCCATCAGAGCGAACACTGAAGCTTTCTTT.

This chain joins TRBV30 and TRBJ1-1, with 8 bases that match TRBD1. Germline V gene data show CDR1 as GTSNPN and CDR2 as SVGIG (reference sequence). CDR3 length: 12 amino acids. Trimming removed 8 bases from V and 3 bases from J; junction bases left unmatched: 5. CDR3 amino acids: CAGDRGYTEAFF. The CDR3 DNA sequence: TGTGCCGGTGACAGGGGTTACACTGAAGCTTTCTTT.